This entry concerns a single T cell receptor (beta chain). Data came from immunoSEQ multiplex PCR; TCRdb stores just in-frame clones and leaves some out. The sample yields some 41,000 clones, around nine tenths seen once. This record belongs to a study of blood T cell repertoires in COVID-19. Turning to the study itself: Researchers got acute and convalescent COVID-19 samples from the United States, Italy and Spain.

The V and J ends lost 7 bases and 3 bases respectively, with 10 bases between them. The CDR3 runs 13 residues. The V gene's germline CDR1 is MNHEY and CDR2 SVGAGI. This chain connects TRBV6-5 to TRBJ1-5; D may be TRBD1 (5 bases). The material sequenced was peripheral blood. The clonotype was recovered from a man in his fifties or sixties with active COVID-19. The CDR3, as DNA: TGTGCCAGCAATCCACAGGTCAATCAGCCCCAGCATTTT. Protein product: CASNPQVNQPQHF.